A single sample gave rise to the 23 T cell receptor beta chains below, sequenced in a study of cytomegalovirus exposure and HLA in healthy donors. Both 60 Vbeta primers and 13 Jbeta primers went into the PCR. Profiling relied on immunoSEQ multiplex PCR, and the TCRdb table lists in-frame clones only, not all of them. The sample records 110,000 to 150,000 clones, 65% to 85% being singletons. The sample comprised PBMCs. These receptors all come from a male donor in good health and CMV-seronegative.

The rearrangement joins TRBV5-1 to TRBJ1-1; no clear D gene. V was pared by 1 base and J by 0 bases, with 10 bases between. Germline V gene data show CDR1 as SGHRS and CDR2 as YFSETQ. The CDR3 spans 15 residues. CDR3 sequence: CASSLRGQMNTEAFF. Written as DNA, the CDR3 is TGCGCCAGCAGCTTGAGAGGCCAAATGAACACTGAAGCTTTCTTT.

The rearrangement joins TRBV27 to TRBJ2-3; 7 bases match TRBD2. The ends lost 7 bases at V and 1 base at J; junction bases unmatched: 5. Germline V gives CDR1 MNHEY, CDR2 SMNVEV (reference sequence). The CDR3 consists of 14 residues. DNA for the CDR3: TGTGCCAGCACCGACCTAGCGGGCACAGATACGCAGTATTTT. As protein: CASTDLAGTDTQYF.

The chain has TRBV4-1 and TRBJ2-2; 8 bases align to TRBD1. Per the germline V gene, CDR1 is MGHRA and CDR2 is YSYEKL. Trimming cost V 4 bases and J 5 bases; bases outside gene matches: 6. This CDR3 has 15 residues. CDR3 amino acids: CASSRPDRVTGELFF. The DNA of the CDR3 is TGCGCCAGCAGCCGCCCGGACAGGGTAACCGGGGAGCTGTTTTTT.

This chain connects TRBV5-1 to TRBJ1-2; D is possibly TRBD1 (6 bases). Germline loops: CDR1 SGHRS, CDR2 YFSETQ. This CDR3 region has 17 residues. V lost 2 bases and J 5 bases, leaving 22 bases between the germline ends. CDR3 loop: CASSLEQGKNLWYGYTF. The CDR3 nucleotides are TGCGCCAGCAGCTTAGAACAGGGAAAGAATCTTTGGTATGGCTACACCTTC.

The gene calls are TRBV27 and TRBJ1-5; 7 positions agree with TRBD1. J was trimmed by 0 bases and V by 6 bases; bases with no gene match: 8. The germline CDR1 and CDR2 sequences are MNHEY and SMNVEV (reference sequence). The CDR3 length is 16 residues. CDR3 in amino acids: CASRLQGPYSNQPQHF. DNA for the CDR3: TGTGCCAGCAGACTACAGGGGCCTTATAGCAATCAGCCCCAGCATTTT.

This clone has only a few counts. CDR3 in amino acids: CASSFRTGVNYGYTF. CDR3 coding DNA: TGTGCCAGCAGCTTTCGGACAGGAGTTAACTATGGCTACACCTTC. The J gene is TRBJ1-2, the V gene TRBV7-9; TRBD1 matches 7 bases. J was trimmed by 1 base and V by 3 bases; bases with no gene match: 5. The CDR3 has 15 amino acids. Germline assignment: CDR1 SEHNR and CDR2 FQNEAQ (reference sequence).

The chain employs TRBV10-3 and TRBJ1-2, with D maybe TRBD1 (6 bases). V was shortened by 0 bases and J by 9 bases, with 14 bases between the two germline ends. The CDR3 covers 14 residues. Germline CDR1 and CDR2: ENHRY and SYGVKD. CDR3 sequence: CAISESMGRDSYTF. CDR3 coding DNA: TGTGCCATCAGTGAGTCGATGGGCAGGGACAGCTACACCTTC.

The J gene is TRBJ1-1, the V gene TRBV30, with D uncertain. The CDR3 runs to 13 residues. Per the germline V gene, CDR1 is GTSNPN and CDR2 is SVGIG (reference sequence). V was pared by 3 bases and J by 5 bases, with 13 bases between. The CDR3 nucleotides are TGTGCCTGGAGCCCCACCGGGTGGACTGAAGCTTTCTTT. Its translation is CAWSPTGWTEAFF.

The J gene is TRBJ2-7, the V gene TRBV7-2; D remains unclear. V was shortened by 4 bases and J by 0 bases, with 16 bases between the two germline ends. The CDR3 length is 16 residues. CDR1 is SGHTA, CDR2 FQGNSA, per germline. The CDR3 spells CASSYRGTPRSYEQYF. The CDR3 nucleotides read TGTGCCAGCAGCTATCGAGGTACCCCCCGCTCCTACGAGCAGTACTTC.

This rearrangement joins TRBV28 to TRBJ2-5; possibly TRBD1 for D (6 bases). The ends were cut back, 6 bases at V and 3 bases at J, with 14 bases in the middle. Germline CDR1 reads MDHEN; CDR2 reads SYDVKM. This CDR3 has 14 residues. The CDR3 here is CASSLTGSEETQYF. Here the CDR3 DNA reads TGTGCCAGCAGCCTTACAGGGTCTGAAGAGACCCAGTACTTC.

The gene calls are TRBV6-4 and TRBJ2-3, with D possibly being TRBD2 (5 bases). The CDR3 runs 14 residues. V gave up 4 bases and J gave up 2 bases, with 10 bases separating them. Per the germline V gene, CDR1 is MRHNA and CDR2 is SNTAGT. CDR3 in DNA: TGTGCCAGCAGTGTCGGGGTCGACACAGATACGCAGTATTTT. This gives the protein CASSVGVDTDTQYF.

The chain joins TRBV18 to TRBJ2-1, with TRBD2 matching 9 bases. Germline CDR1 is KGHSH and CDR2 is LQKENI. J was trimmed by 3 bases and V by 2 bases; bases with no gene match: 11. This CDR3 has 18 residues. As DNA, the CDR3 is TGTGCCAGCTCACCAAGGGATCCTAGCGGGGTATACTACAATGAGCAGTTCTTC. Protein sequence: CASSPRDPSGVYYNEQFF.

The V and J genes are TRBV4-2 and TRBJ1-2, with 7 bases that match TRBD1. CDR1 LGHNA and CDR2 YNFKEQ come from the germline V gene. The V segment lost 5 bases and the J segment 7 bases; nucleotides outside the gene matches: 4. The CDR3 is 12 residues long. The CDR3 sequence is CASSSQGGGYTF. CDR3 nucleotide sequence: TGTGCCAGCAGCTCCCAGGGGGGTGGCTACACCTTC.

Concerning this clone: The junction departs from the called germline gene at one end, perhaps through a read error. The chain combines TRBV7-7 with TRBJ2-5, with D unclear. Per germline, CDR1 SSHAT and CDR2 FNYEAQ (reference sequence). CDR3 length: 13 amino acids. The CDR3 here is CASSLEPKETQYF. The CDR3 nucleotides read TGTGCTAGCAGCTTAGAGCCAAAAGAGACCCAGTACTTC.

V and J are TRBV9 and TRBJ2-7; weak D call: TRBD2 (6 bases). This CDR3 is 13 amino acids long. V lost 3 bases and J 4 bases, leaving 11 bases between the germline ends. Germline lookup yields CDR1 SGDLS and CDR2 YYNGEE. For the CDR3, the DNA is TGTGCCAGCAGCGGGGGACTCAATTACGAGCAGTACTTC. It translates to CASSGGLNYEQYF.

The chain has TRBV2 and TRBJ2-7, with 7 bases matching TRBD1. The CDR3 runs to 14 residues. The trim removed 6 bases at V and 1 base at J, leaving 6 bases unmatched. Germline values: CDR1 SNHLY, CDR2 FYNNEI. The CDR3 sequence is CASRAQGQSYEQYF. For the CDR3, the DNA is TGTGCCAGCAGAGCCCAGGGACAGTCCTACGAGCAGTACTTC.

The V gene is TRBV7-2, the J gene TRBJ1-5, with no clear D. The germline CDR1 and CDR2 sequences are SGHTA and FQGNSA. The CDR3 sequence is 17 residues long. V was trimmed by 2 bases and J by 0 bases, leaving 14 bases between them. The CDR3 DNA reads TGTGCCAGCAGCTTACTGGAGCCGGAATATAGCAATCAGCCCCAGCATTTT. Protein sequence: CASSLLEPEYSNQPQHF.

A few counts support this clone. The rearrangement links TRBV4-2 to TRBJ2-3; TRBD2 agrees at 7 bases. The CDR3 is 13 residues long. Per the germline V gene, CDR1 is LGHNA and CDR2 is YNFKEQ. J was trimmed by 10 bases and V by 2 bases; bases with no gene match: 6. CDR3 nucleotides: TGTGCCAGCAGCCAATGGGAGGGCCCCTCGCAGTATTTT. This encodes CASSQWEGPSQYF.

J is TRBJ2-5 and V is TRBV18, with 9 bases aligning to TRBD1. Near its end, the DNA agrees better with TRBJ2-7, so the J call may be wrong. This CDR3 spans 12 amino acids. Germline V gene sequence: CDR1 KGHSH, CDR2 LQKENI. Here the CDR3 reads CASSRTGDEQYF. CDR3 in DNA: TGTGCCAGCTCACGGACAGGGGACGAGCAGTACTTC.

This rearrangement joins TRBV5-6 to TRBJ1-1; D is unresolved. The CDR3 consists of 12 residues. V was trimmed by 5 bases and J by 1 base, leaving 6 bases between them. Germline-derived CDR1 and CDR2 are SGHDT and YYEEEE. In DNA, the CDR3 is TGTGCCAGCAGTCCTTGGAACACTGAAGCTTTCTTT. It yields the protein CASSPWNTEAFF.

V usage is TRBV7-9 and J usage is TRBJ2-1; 7 bases align to TRBD1. V trimming: 5 bases; J trimming: 3 bases; junction bases outside the gene matches: 7. CDR1 is SEHNR and CDR2 is FQNEAQ in the germline V gene (reference sequence). The CDR3 runs to 15 residues. CDR3 residues: CASSKDRSLYNEQFF. CDR3 in DNA: TGTGCCAGCAGCAAGGACAGGTCCCTCTACAATGAGCAGTTCTTC.

The chain joins TRBV27 to TRBJ1-2, with TRBD1 matching 8 bases. CDR1 and CDR2 (germline): MNHEY, SMNVEV (reference sequence). The V and J ends lost 3 bases and 4 bases, in that order; junction bases with no gene match: 7. CDR3 length: 15 residues. The DNA for the CDR3 is TGTGCCAGCAGTTTGGGCCAGGGGGCAGGCTATGGCTACACCTTC. Translated, it gives CASSLGQGAGYGYTF.

The gene calls are TRBV9 and TRBJ2-7; 10 bases are shared with TRBD1. The trim removed 3 bases at V and 5 bases at J, leaving 5 bases unmatched. The CDR3 runs to 14 residues. Per the germline V gene, CDR1 is SGDLS and CDR2 is YYNGEE. CDR3 amino acids: CASSDGTGVDEQYF. The CDR3 region has the DNA TGTGCCAGCAGCGATGGGACAGGGGTAGACGAGCAGTACTTC.